Listed below are T cell receptor beta chains from one sample, sequenced in a study of T cells in Graves' hyperthyroidism and ophthalmopathy. TCRdb used MiXCR to reprocess the multiplex PCR reads, holding one entry per CDR3 protein. The profile shows a few hundred thousand distinct CDR3 sequences, about half of them singletons. Sequences were obtained from peripheral blood or thyroid tissue (not recorded which). Receptors were obtained from a woman under 30 with Graves' hyperthyroidism. CDR3s include the opening cysteine and the closing phenylalanine or tryptophan. Fields, in order: clone size, V gene, D gene, J gene, CDR3 DNA, CDR3 protein. The D gene is left open where the match is weak. Size tells how often a clone was seen (once, few, many) or the class of an expanded clone, and some rows leave it out.

.	TRBV15	.	TRBJ1-3	TGTGCCACCAGCAGAGATCAAGTAGACTCAGGAAACACCATATATTTT	CATSRDQVDSGNTIYF
many	TRBV20-1	TRBD2	TRBJ2-5	TGCAGTGCCTTAGGGACTAGCGGGATTCTAGAGACCCAGTACTTC	CSALGTSGILETQYF
many	TRBV7-9	.	TRBJ2-7	TGTGCCCTCTCCGGGATCCATTTCGGTGAGCAGTACTTC	CALSGIHFGEQYF
.	TRBV20-1	TRBD2	TRBJ2-7	TGCAGTGCTAGTGGTTTACGACTAGCGGCAAGCTCCTACGAGCAGTACTTC	CSASGLRLAASSYEQYF
.	TRBV15	.	TRBJ1-6	TGTGCCACCCGCCGGGGGGGAGCACCCCTCCACTTT	CATRRGGAPLHF
many	TRBV7-9	.	TRBJ1-4	TGTGCCAGCAGCTCTCCAGAAAAACTGTTTTTT	CASSSPEKLFF
many	TRBV20-1	TRBD2	TRBJ2-7	TGCAGTGCTAGATCCGCTAGCGGGAGTTACGAGCAGTACTTC	CSARSASGSYEQYF
.	TRBV12-3/TRBV12-4	TRBD2	TRBJ2-5	TGTGCCAGCAGCCGACTAGCGGGGACCCAGTACTTC	CASSRLAGTQYF
.	TRBV7-8	.	TRBJ2-2	TGTGCCAGCAGCGCCTGGGACAATCGCTGTTTTTTT	CASSAWDNRCFF
many	TRBV11-2	.	TRBJ1-3	TGTGCCAGCAGCTTAACGGGACTATTTGGAAACACCATATATTTT	CASSLTGLFGNTIYF
many	TRBV24-1	.	TRBJ2-7	TGTGCCACCAGTGATTTTGCCGAGCAGTACTTC	CATSDFAEQYF
.	TRBV14	.	TRBJ1-2	TGTGCCAGCAGCCAGGGACCGGTTATCAGTGGACGTGGTTACACCTTC	CASSQGPVISGRGYTF
many	TRBV5-8	.	TRBJ1-1	TGTGCCAGCAGCCCCCGGGCCGCAGCTGAAGCTTTCTTT	CASSPRAAAEAFF
many	TRBV6-1	.	TRBJ1-1	TGTGCCAGCAGATCACTCCATGAAGCTTTCTTT	CASRSLHEAFF
.	TRBV19	TRBD1	TRBJ1-6	TGTGCCAGTAGTATCGGCCGGGACAGGGCGAGGTCACCCCTCCACTTT	CASSIGRDRARSPLHF
many	TRBV25-1	TRBD1	TRBJ1-4	TGTGCCAGCAACACACAGGGGAATGAAAAACTGTTTTTT	CASNTQGNEKLFF
.	TRBV7-3	.	TRBJ2-2	TGTGCCAGCAGCTCGGCGGGACCCGCGAACACCGGGGAGCTGTTTTTT	CASSSAGPANTGELFF
few	TRBV7-2	TRBD1	TRBJ2-7	TGTGCCAGCAGCGTCGCGACAGGGGAACGCTACGAGCAGTACTTC	CASSVATGERYEQYF